This paragraph reports one T cell receptor (beta chain). The target antigen is unknown. Germline-derived CDR1 and CDR2 are ENHRY and SYGVKD. The V gene end was trimmed by 4 bases and the J gene end by 3 bases; junction bases not matched to a gene: 1. The CDR3 is 15 residues long. This record comes from a study of beta chain features in type 1 diabetes. Study-wide findings and caveats: In type 1 diabetes patients, VDJ junctions had fewer insertions; deletions at these junctions were more frequent. All four CD4+ subsets of Type 1 diabetes patients contained TCRB CDR3s that were moderately but significantly shorter.

Expressed TCRB transcripts were sequenced because the entire RNA isolate underwent reverse transcription. For naive, central memory and regulatory T cell samples, reads averaged about 3.7 million. The data were produced by immunoSEQ multiplex PCR, yet TCRdb's version contains in-frame clones alone and is incomplete. The table has 150,000 to 200,000 clones, around 63% seen once. The V gene is TRBV10-3, the J gene TRBJ2-3, with 13 bases identical to TRBD2. Input material: naive CD4+ T cells from blood. The sequence was collected from a man aged 25 to 40 with type 1 diabetes. The chain's CDR3 is CAISGTSGGTDTQYF. CDR3 nucleotides: TGTGCCATCAGTGGGACTAGCGGGGGAACAGATACGCAGTATTTT.